One sample yielded the 28 T cell receptor beta chains listed below, sequenced in a study of identical twins' blood T cells. TCRdb recomputed calls from the 5' RACE reads with MiXCR, one row per CDR3 protein. The sample lists a few hundred thousand distinct CDR3 sequences, 28% seen once, with 6.1% in the top ten. Sequenced material: PBMCs. Every receptor here comes from a woman aged 18 to 55 in good health.

This clonotype was seen a handful of times. J is TRBJ2-1 and V is TRBV10-3, with 9 bases matching TRBD1. There are 14 residues in the CDR3. The germline gives CDR1 ENHRY, CDR2 SYGVKD. J lost 6 bases, V lost 5 bases, and 5 bases had no gene match. CDR3 nucleotide sequence: TGTGCCATCAGTCGGGACAGGGATTCCAATGAGCAGTTCTTC. Amino acids: CAISRDRDSNEQFF.

The table lists this clonotype with many counts. V is TRBV20-1 and J is TRBJ2-3; TRBD2 matches at 11 bases. V was pared by 6 bases and J by 1 base, with 15 bases of the junction left unmatched. Germline CDR1 reads DFQATT; CDR2 reads SNEGSKA (reference sequence). This CDR3 has 18 residues. The CDR3 coding sequence is TGCAGTGCCGCCGGGACTAGCGGATCGTTACTAGGCACAGATACGCAGTATTTT. Protein sequence: CSAAGTSGSLLGTDTQYF.

In its sample, this clonotype was seen many times. The genes are TRBV20-1 and TRBJ1-1, with 11 bases aligning to TRBD1. J gave up 4 bases and V 3 bases, and 1 base lay outside the gene matches. The V gene's germline CDR1 is DFQATT and CDR2 SNEGSKA (reference sequence). The CDR3 totals 13 residues. CDR3: CSASGQGATEAFF. CDR3 DNA sequence: TGCAGTGCTAGCGGACAGGGGGCCACTGAAGCTTTCTTT.

This chain links TRBV7-3 with TRBJ1-2; a weak D match, TRBD1 (5 bases). The CDR3 is 13 amino acids. Trimming pared 2 bases from V and 3 bases from J, leaving 7 bases between. The germline CDR1 and CDR2 sequences are SGHTA and FQGTGA. Here the CDR3 reads CASSLVGDYGYTF. As DNA, the CDR3 is TGTGCCAGCAGCTTAGTAGGGGACTATGGCTACACCTTC.

The chain joins TRBV10-3 to TRBJ2-2, with D possibly matching TRBD1 (6 bases). Trimming removed 7 bases at V and 5 bases at J, with 17 bases between. The CDR3 is 15 residues long. Germline V lookup: CDR1 ENHRY, CDR2 SYGVKD. In DNA form, the CDR3 reads TGTGCCATCACTGGGCAGGGGAGTAAAACCGGGGAGCTGTTTTTT. Its translation: CAITGQGSKTGELFF.

The chain carries TRBV29-1 and TRBJ1-2; TRBD1 agrees at 8 bases. The CDR3 length is 14 residues. With V trimmed by 6 bases and J by 6 bases, 12 bases remained unmatched. Germline V gene lookup returns CDR1 SQVTM and CDR2 ANQGSEA. CDR3 DNA sequence: TGCAGCGTCCGGACAGGGAGGGTAGACCATGGCTACACCTTC. Translating gives CSVRTGRVDHGYTF.

This chain uses TRBV11-2 with TRBJ1-1; maybe TRBD1 (5 bases). Per the germline V gene, CDR1 is SGHAT and CDR2 is FQNNGV. Trimming left V 5 bases short and J 4 bases short, with 26 bases between. The CDR3 runs to 18 residues. The CDR3 here is CASSPRGGGIRVITEAFF. The CDR3 bases are TGTGCCAGCAGCCCTCGAGGCGGGGGGATTCGGGTGATCACTGAAGCTTTCTTT.

The sample holds a few counts of this clonotype. This rearrangement joins TRBV6-5 to TRBJ1-4; D ambiguous. CDR3 size: 17 residues. V dropped 6 bases and J dropped 3 bases, with 20 bases sitting between them. Germline lookup yields CDR1 MNHEY and CDR2 SVGAGI. DNA of the CDR3: TGTGCCAGCAGGCTTTACCCAAGGGCGACGGCTAATGAAAAACTGTTTTTT. It specifies CASRLYPRATANEKLFF.

This clonotype was detected only a few times. This chain links TRBV7-9 with TRBJ1-2; D may be TRBD1 (5 bases). The CDR3 totals 14 residues. V lost 3 bases and J lost 4, with 12 bases in between. Germline lookup yields CDR1 SEHNR and CDR2 FQNEAQ (reference sequence). The CDR3 bases are TGTGCCAGCAGCTTCCTCAGGGAGAGCTATGGCTACACCTTC. It translates to CASSFLRESYGYTF.

J is TRBJ2-3 and V is TRBV4-1; D unresolved. Germline assignment: CDR1 MGHRA and CDR2 YSYEKL. V lost 3 bases, J lost 1 base, and 8 bases lay in between. The CDR3 extends over 14 amino acids. The CDR3 DNA reads TGCGCCAGCAGCCAGGGCCGACGCACAGATACGCAGTATTTT. This encodes CASSQGRRTDTQYF.

This clonotype was detected ten times or more. The chain employs TRBV20-1 and TRBJ1-4, with D possibly being TRBD1 (6 bases). The CDR3 consists of 14 residues. The V and J ends lost 0 bases and 5 bases respectively, with 10 bases between them. Germline CDR1 is DFQATT and CDR2 is SNEGSKA (reference sequence). CDR3 in DNA: TGCAGTGCTAGAGATGGGGGGCGAAATGAAAAACTGTTTTTT. It codes for CSARDGGRNEKLFF.

This clonotype was observed a few times. The chain uses TRBV6-1 and TRBJ1-4; 7 bases are a match to TRBD1. There are 14 residues in the CDR3. The V and J ends lost 4 bases and 5 bases, in that order; junction bases with no gene match: 4. Germline lookup yields CDR1 MNHNS and CDR2 SASEGT. Here the CDR3 reads CASSGTGGNEKLFF. The CDR3 region has the DNA TGTGCCAGCAGTGGGACAGGAGGAAATGAAAAACTGTTTTTT.

On this clonotype: The conserved phenylalanine or tryptophan is not found at the CDR3 terminus, so this likely reflects a read error. This chain uses TRBV24-1 with TRBJ2-3, with D uncertain. The CDR3 loop spans 13 amino acids. Trimming removed 7 bases at V and 2 bases at J, with 9 bases between. CDR1 is KGHDR, CDR2 SFDVKD, per germline. DNA of the CDR3: TGTGCCACCAGGGGTGGTTCCACAGATACGCAGTATTAT. Translation: CATRGGSTDTQYY.

This clonotype was found a few times. The rearrangement uses TRBV11-2 and TRBJ1-1; 7 nucleotides align to TRBD1. The CDR3 sequence is 15 residues long. Germline CDR1 and CDR2: SGHAT and FQNNGV. The V segment lost 1 base and the J segment 4 bases; nucleotides outside the gene matches: 6. CDR3 bases: TGTGCCAGCAGCTTAGGACAGGGTGTGAGCACTGAAGCTTTCTTT. Protein sequence: CASSLGQGVSTEAFF.

This clonotype appeared a few times. J is TRBJ1-4 and V is TRBV4-1; tentative D call: TRBD1 (5 bases). This CDR3 comprises 18 residues. V dropped 2 bases and J dropped 3 bases, with 19 bases sitting between them. CDR1 is MGHRA and CDR2 is YSYEKL in the germline V gene. The CDR3 loop reads CASSQQVFPTGSNEKLFF. The CDR3 DNA sequence: TGCGCCAGCAGCCAACAGGTGTTTCCTACAGGATCTAATGAAAAACTGTTTTTT.

This clonotype was detected a few times. The CDR3 coding sequence is TGTGCCAGCAGCTTAGTCGCCCAGACCGACACTGAAGCTTTCTTT. This translates into CASSLVAQTDTEAFF. The chain joins TRBV7-8 to TRBJ1-1; no firm D call. The CDR3 has 15 amino acids. V lost 1 base and J lost 3, with 12 bases in between. Germline CDR1 reads SGHVS; CDR2 reads FQNEAQ.

This clonotype was observed a few times. The rearrangement joins TRBV13 to TRBJ2-1, with 8 bases lining up with TRBD2. J gave up 3 bases and V 5 bases, and 6 bases lay outside the gene matches. The CDR3 runs 15 residues. Germline V gene lookup returns CDR1 PRHDT and CDR2 FYEKMQ (reference sequence). In DNA form, the CDR3 reads TGTGCCAGCAGCCTAGTTAGCGGGGACTACAATGAGCAGTTCTTC. Protein: CASSLVSGDYNEQFF.

This clonotype was recorded a few times. CDR3 amino acids: CSARDFVAGVVDEQFF. DNA for the CDR3: TGCAGTGCTAGAGATTTCGTAGCGGGAGTCGTCGATGAGCAGTTCTTC. The chain is built from TRBV20-1 and TRBJ2-1; 9 nucleotides agree with TRBD2. Germline V lookup: CDR1 DFQATT, CDR2 SNEGSKA (reference sequence). There are 16 residues in the CDR3. V was pared by 0 bases and J by 8 bases, with 11 bases of the junction left unmatched.

At least ten counts were recorded for this clonotype. The V gene is TRBV18, the J gene TRBJ2-7; 11 nucleotides align to TRBD1. From germline, CDR1 is KGHSH and CDR2 LQKENI. This CDR3 comprises 16 residues. V trimming: 5 bases; J trimming: 3 bases; junction bases outside the gene matches: 9. The CDR3 DNA reads as TGTGCCAGCTCATTAAAGTCCGGGACAGGGGGCTACGAGCAGTACTTC. Protein sequence: CASSLKSGTGGYEQYF.

The chain employs TRBV12-3 or TRBV12-4 and TRBJ2-1, with TRBD1 as a possible D gene (5 bases). The CDR3 sequence is 15 residues long. V lost 3 bases to trimming and J lost 0 bases, with 9 bases between them. The CDR3 nucleotides are TGTGCCAGCAGTTTTAGCCAGGGCTCCTACAATGAGCAGTTCTTC. Translated, it gives CASSFSQGSYNEQFF.

This clonotype was detected a few times. The chain recombines TRBV5-1 with TRBJ2-1, with no clear D. V gave up 0 bases and J gave up 1 base, with 11 bases separating them. Germline CDR1 reads SGHRS; CDR2 reads YFSETQ. The CDR3 loop spans 16 amino acids. CDR3 nucleotides: TGCGCCAGCAGCTTGGGCAACCCCACTTCCTACAATGAGCAGTTCTTC. Translating it yields CASSLGNPTSYNEQFF.

This clonotype was recorded a few times. This chain connects TRBV20-1 to TRBJ2-7; the D is unclear. Germline lookup yields CDR1 DFQATT and CDR2 SNEGSKA (reference sequence). V gave up 5 bases and J gave up 4 bases, with 6 bases separating them. The CDR3 is made up of 10 amino acids. Here the CDR3 DNA reads TGCAGTGCTCAGTTATACGAGCAGTACTTC. Translated: CSAQLYEQYF.

Note on this clonotype: A much larger clone differs by one base, so this may be a read error. The chain combines TRBV15 with TRBJ2-3, with 9 bases fitting TRBD2. V shed 2 bases, J shed 4 bases, and the junction held 7 bases outside the gene matches. CDR3 length: 16 amino acids. Germline V CDR1 and CDR2: LNHNV, YYDKDF (reference sequence). The DNA of the CDR3 is TGTGCCACCAGCAGACGCACCTGGACTAGCGCAGATACGCAGTATTTT. Translation gives CATSRRTWTSADTQYF.

Only a few counts were recorded for this clonotype. The chain employs TRBV7-6 and TRBJ2-3; the match to TRBD2 covers 13 bases. The CDR3 has 16 residues. Germline V gene sequence: CDR1 SGHVS, CDR2 FNYEAQ. V dropped 4 bases and J dropped 6; count of bases not matched to a gene: 7. This CDR3 is CASSYGLAGAKDTQYF. The DNA for the CDR3 is TGTGCCAGCAGCTACGGACTAGCGGGGGCGAAGGATACGCAGTATTTT.

This chain joins TRBV9 and TRBJ1-2, with no clear D. CDR3 size: 13 residues. The germline gives CDR1 SGDLS, CDR2 YYNGEE. Trimming left V 0 bases short and J 13 bases short, with 16 bases between. The chain's CDR3 is CASSVEVGRKVTF. The CDR3 DNA reads as TGTGCCAGCAGCGTAGAAGTCGGCAGGAAGGTCACCTTC.

The rearrangement links TRBV6-6 to TRBJ1-3, with D hard to call. Germline loops: CDR1 MNHNY, CDR2 SVGAGI (reference sequence). V gave up 6 bases and J gave up 4 bases, with 13 bases separating them. The CDR3 sequence is 14 residues long. Written as DNA, the CDR3 is TGTGCCAGCAGGTTCTCGGCGGGCGGAAACACCATATATTTT. It encodes CASRFSAGGNTIYF.

As concerns this clonotype: It may be a read error: a sequence one base away is much more abundant. The rearrangement uses TRBV5-1 and TRBJ1-1, with D unresolved. The CDR3 is made up of 13 amino acids. The germline CDR1 and CDR2 sequences are SGHRS and YFSETQ. Trimming left V 2 bases short and J 0 bases short, with 5 bases between. The CDR3 bases are TGCGCCAGCAGCTTTTTTATGAACACTGAAGCTTTCTTT. It encodes CASSFFMNTEAFF.

This clonotype was observed at least ten times. V usage is TRBV29-1 and J usage is TRBJ2-7; D uncertain. CDR1 and CDR2 from the germline V gene are SQVTM and ANQGSEA. The CDR3 has 17 amino acids. V lost 2 bases and J 2 bases, leaving 22 bases between the germline ends. Written as DNA, the CDR3 is TGCAGCGTTGAAAATATCCTCAATTTCGGAATGCCCTACGAGCAGTACTTC. This sequence encodes CSVENILNFGMPYEQYF.